This T cell receptor beta chain was observed in a study of shared T cell receptors in the human thymus. Sequencing was performed with immunoSEQ multiplex PCR; in TCRdb, only in-frame clones are kept and a portion is missing. Found here are 500,000 to 850,000 clones, about 89% of them singletons; the top ten hold just under 0.0095%. Trimming cost V 4 bases and J 3 bases; bases outside gene matches: 3. Per germline, CDR1 MNHNY and CDR2 SVGAGI (reference sequence). This CDR3 comprises 15 residues. This sample also belongs to another study, concerning human thymus T cells. That source notes: Corrective surgery for congenital heart defects was being performed on the healthy Finnish infants who served as donors. The thymus tissue came from resections taken during corrective heart surgery.

The TCR comes from a boy less than two years old with a congenital heart defect. Sequencing was done on a sample of thymocytes. This sequence joins TRBV6-6 and TRBJ2-2; 9 bases fit TRBD2. The CDR3 DNA reads TGTGCCAGCAGTTCAGCGGGAGGACACACCGGGGAGCTGTTTTTT. Translating it yields CASSSAGGHTGELFF.